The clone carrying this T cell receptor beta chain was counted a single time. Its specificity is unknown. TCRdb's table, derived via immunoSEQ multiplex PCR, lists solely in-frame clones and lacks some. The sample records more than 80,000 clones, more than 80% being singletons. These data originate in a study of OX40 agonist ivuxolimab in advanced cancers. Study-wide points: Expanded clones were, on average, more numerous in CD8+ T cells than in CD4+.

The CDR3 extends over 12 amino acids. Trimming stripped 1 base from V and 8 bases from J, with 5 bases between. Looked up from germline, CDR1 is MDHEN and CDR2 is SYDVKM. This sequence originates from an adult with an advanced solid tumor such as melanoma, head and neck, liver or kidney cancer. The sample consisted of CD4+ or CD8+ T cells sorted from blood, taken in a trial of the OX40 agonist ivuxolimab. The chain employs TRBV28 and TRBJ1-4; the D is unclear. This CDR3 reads CASSLLREKLFF. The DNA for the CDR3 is TGTGCCAGCAGTTTATTGCGGGAAAAACTGTTTTTT. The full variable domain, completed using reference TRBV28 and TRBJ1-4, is DVKVTQSSRYLVKRTGEKVFLECVQDMDHENMFWYRQDPGLGLRLIYFSYDVKMKEKGDIPEGYSVSREKKERFSLILESASTNQTSMYLCASSLLREKLFFGSGTQLSVL.